The 31 T cell receptor beta chains presented below share a single source sample, sequenced in a study of T cell responses to AZD1222 COVID-19 vaccine. Method: immunoSEQ multiplex PCR; TCRdb's copy keeps in-frame clones and lacks some. Of over 200,000 clones detected, 90% to 95% appear once; the ten largest clones hold 1.7%. Sequencing used peripheral blood, obtained 28 days after the second dose of the MenACWY control vaccine. The origin of the receptors is an adult who received the MenACWY meningococcal vaccine as a control.

Details on this clone: Other DNA sequences of this sample code for an identical CDR3. J is TRBJ2-3 and V is TRBV28; D is ambiguous. Germline lookup yields CDR1 MDHEN and CDR2 SYDVKM. The V end was cut by 2 bases, the J end by 1 base, with 1 base between. There are 12 residues in the CDR3. CDR3 in DNA: TGTGCCAGCAGTTTAGGCACAGATACGCAGTATTTT. Residues: CASSLGTDTQYF.

This chain connects TRBV2 to TRBJ1-4; a possible D gene is TRBD1 (5 bases). CDR3 size: 13 residues. Germline lookup yields CDR1 SNHLY and CDR2 FYNNEI. V lost 3 bases to trimming and J lost 5 bases, with 7 bases between them. The CDR3 reads CASSEGENEKLFF. DNA of the CDR3: TGTGCCAGCAGTGAGGGGGAGAATGAAAAACTGTTTTTT. Variable domain in full (rest from reference TRBV2 and TRBJ1-4): EPEVTQTPSHQVTQMGQEVILRCVPISNHLYFYWYRQILGQKVEFLVSFYNNEISEKSEIFDDQFSVERPDGSNFTLKIRSTKLEDSAMYFCASSEGENEKLFFGSGTQLSVL.

The J gene is TRBJ1-6, the V gene TRBV2; the D gene is possibly TRBD1 (5 bases). This CDR3 comprises 14 residues. V dropped 5 bases and J dropped 5 bases, with 10 bases sitting between them. CDR1 is SNHLY, CDR2 FYNNEI, per germline. The CDR3 DNA reads TGTGCCAGCAGTAGGGACGGAGATAATTCACCCCTCCACTTT. It is translated as CASSRDGDNSPLHF.

This chain joins TRBV27 and TRBJ2-7; no definite D call. The CDR3 contains 13 residues. Germline CDR1 reads MNHEY; CDR2 reads SMNVEV (reference sequence). V was trimmed by 3 bases and J by 1 base, leaving 7 bases between them. The CDR3 nucleotides read TGTGCCAGCAGTTTGGCTGTTTCCTACGAGCAGTACTTC. It codes for CASSLAVSYEQYF.

This clone was recorded once. The chain carries TRBV7-3 and TRBJ2-5; no definite D call. The CDR3 consists of 15 residues. V lost 0 bases to trimming and J lost 2 bases, with 10 bases between them. The V gene's germline CDR1 is SGHTA and CDR2 FQGTGA. CDR3 in amino acids: CASSLTGLRQETQYF. CDR3 DNA sequence: TGTGCCAGCAGCTTAACGGGTCTCAGACAAGAGACCCAGTACTTC.

This sequence joins TRBV4-1 and TRBJ2-2; 9 bases align to TRBD1. Looked up from germline, CDR1 is MGHRA and CDR2 is YSYEKL. The V segment lost 1 base and the J segment 1 base; nucleotides outside the gene matches: 1. CDR3 length: 16 residues. The CDR3 loop is CASSQGGQGNTGELFF. The DNA of the CDR3 is TGCGCCAGCAGCCAAGGGGGACAGGGGAACACCGGGGAGCTGTTTTTT.

This rearrangement joins TRBV29-1 to TRBJ1-2, with TRBD1 as a possible D gene (6 bases). The V end was cut by 1 base, the J end by 4 bases, with 13 bases between. Germline-derived CDR1 and CDR2 are SQVTM and ANQGSEA. This CDR3 is built from 14 residues. The CDR3 spells CSVEGGGQLYGYTF. The CDR3 region has the DNA TGCAGCGTTGAAGGTGGAGGACAGCTCTATGGCTACACCTTC.

The J gene is TRBJ2-5, the V gene TRBV12-2. TRBV12-2 is listed as a pseudogene. The CDR3 consists of 13 residues. As DNA, the CDR3 is TGTGCAAGTCGCTCCTCCACCAAGAAAACCCAGTACTTC. Amino acid sequence: CASRSSTKKTQYF.

The V and J genes are TRBV3-1 (or the pseudogene TRBV3-2) and TRBJ2-7; 7 positions agree with TRBD1. The J segment lost 5 bases and the V segment lost 4 bases, leaving 5 bases of the junction unmatched. This CDR3 spans 13 amino acids. CDR1 is LGHDT and CDR2 is YNNKEL in the germline V gene (reference sequence). CDR3 DNA: TGTGCCAGCAGCCTAACAGGGGCCCACGAGCAGTACTTC. Protein product: CASSLTGAHEQYF.

The V and J genes are TRBV18 and TRBJ2-7; D unclear. The ends were cut back, 0 bases at V and 5 bases at J, with 8 bases in the middle. The germline CDR1 and CDR2 sequences are KGHSH and LQKENI. The CDR3 extends over 13 amino acids. CDR3 DNA sequence: TGTGCCAGCTCACCACCACGAACAGACGAGCAGTACTTC. It encodes CASSPPRTDEQYF.

The V and J genes are TRBV7-2 and TRBJ1-1; 7 bases agree with TRBD1. V gave up 1 base and J gave up 5 bases; unmatched junction bases: 16. This CDR3 has 18 residues. Germline V gene data show CDR1 as SGHTA and CDR2 as FQGNSA. CDR3 nucleotide sequence: TGTGCCAGCAGCTTAGGCTGGGGACAGCCCATGACGGGGACTGAAGCTTTCTTT. Its protein is CASSLGWGQPMTGTEAFF.

The V gene is TRBV29-1, the J gene TRBJ2-7, with a tentative D call TRBD1 (6 bases). The length of the CDR3 is 13 residues. Germline assignment: CDR1 SQVTM and CDR2 ANQGSEA. Trimming cost V 1 base and J 2 bases, with 9 bases left between them. This CDR3 is CSVEAQGTYEQYF. The CDR3 region has the DNA TGCAGCGTTGAAGCCCAGGGGACCTACGAGCAGTACTTC.

V gene TRBV28 combines with J gene TRBJ2-7, with 7 bases matching TRBD1. Germline CDR1 is MDHEN and CDR2 is SYDVKM. This CDR3 has 16 amino acids. The ends lost 2 bases at V and 0 bases at J; junction bases unmatched: 7. CDR3 coding DNA: TGTGCCAGCAGTTTAGTCAGGGGGTCAAGCTCCTACGAGCAGTACTTC. Translated: CASSLVRGSSSYEQYF.

The chain carries TRBV7-6 and TRBJ2-5; weak D call: TRBD1 (8 bases). The CDR3 is 15 amino acids. The V gene lost 6 bases and the J gene lost 0 bases, with 14 bases spanning the gap. Germline V gives CDR1 SGHVS, CDR2 FNYEAQ. Here the CDR3 DNA reads TGTGCCAGCAGGGGGGGGACAGGCAACCAAGAGACCCAGTACTTC. This sequence encodes CASRGGTGNQETQYF.

This clone has a single count. The rearrangement joins TRBV4-3 to TRBJ2-7; 8 bases line up with TRBD1. This CDR3 region has 15 residues. Germline V gives CDR1 LGHNA, CDR2 YSLEER. J lost 4 bases, V lost 4 bases, and 9 bases had no gene match. The CDR3 coding sequence is TGCGCCAGCAGCCCAAGCGGGCAGGGGGCTTACGAGCAGTACTTC. Its translation: CASSPSGQGAYEQYF.

The chain uses TRBV28 and TRBJ2-7; weak D call: TRBD1 (5 bases). Trimming removed 8 bases at V and 6 bases at J, with 11 bases between. The V gene's germline CDR1 is MDHEN and CDR2 SYDVKM. The CDR3 runs to 11 residues. As DNA, the CDR3 is TGTGCCAGCCGCTTCGACAGCGAGCAGTACTTC. The encoded protein is CASRFDSEQYF.

The chain joins TRBV5-5 to TRBJ2-3; no clear D gene. Germline assignment: CDR1 SGHKS and CDR2 YYEKEE (reference sequence). This CDR3 contains 15 residues. V gave up 2 bases and J gave up 4 bases, with 14 bases separating them. The chain's CDR3 is CASSFGLVGADTQYF. In DNA, the CDR3 is TGTGCCAGCAGCTTCGGGCTAGTAGGCGCAGATACGCAGTATTTT.

The chain uses TRBV7-6 and TRBJ1-5; 11 bases map to TRBD1. The J segment lost 0 bases and the V segment lost 10 bases, leaving 8 bases of the junction unmatched. The CDR3 length is 16 residues. Germline-derived CDR1 and CDR2 are SGHVS and FNYEAQ. The CDR3 sequence is CAKGTGGIYSNQPQHF. The CDR3 coding sequence is TGTGCCAAGGGGACAGGGGGTATCTATAGCAATCAGCCCCAGCATTTT.

This chain connects TRBV16 to TRBJ1-1; 9 bases align to TRBD1. With V trimmed by 3 bases and J by 4 bases, 6 bases remained unmatched. The CDR3 is made up of 15 amino acids. Germline V CDR1 and CDR2: KGHSY, FQNENV. CDR3 nucleotide sequence: TGTGCCAGCAGCCATTCTACAGGGGGCCCCACTGAAGCTTTCTTT. Translated: CASSHSTGGPTEAFF. Full variable domain (missing parts from reference TRBV16 and TRBJ1-1): GEEVAQTPKHLVRGEGQKAKLYCAPIKGHSYVFWYQQVLKNEFKFLISFQNENVFDETGMPKERFSAKCLPNSPCSLEIQATKLEDSAVYFCASSHSTGGPTEAFFGQGTRLTVV.

V gene TRBV9 combines with J gene TRBJ2-6; D not resolved. The V gene's germline CDR1 is SGDLS and CDR2 YYNGEE. The CDR3 spans 18 residues. The V end was cut by 0 bases, the J end by 1 base, with 14 bases between. CDR3 amino acids: CASSVELGHGSGANVLTF. CDR3 DNA: TGTGCCAGCAGCGTAGAGTTAGGTCATGGGTCTGGGGCCAACGTCCTGACTTTC.

Details on this clone: At the DNA level, this CDR3 is encoded by other sequences in the same sample as well. For the CDR3, the DNA is TGTGCCAGCAGCTTAGGGAATCAGCCCCAGCATTTT. Translated, it gives CASSLGNQPQHF. This rearrangement joins TRBV5-6 to TRBJ1-5; D uncertain. This CDR3 contains 12 residues. Germline CDR1 is SGHDT and CDR2 is YYEEEE. V was pared by 2 bases and J by 4 bases, with 4 bases between.

This chain joins TRBV6-5 and TRBJ1-3; no clear D. Germline V gene data show CDR1 as MNHEY and CDR2 as SVGAGI. The CDR3 has 16 residues. V was pared by 2 bases and J by 0 bases, with 11 bases between. DNA of the CDR3: TGTGCCAGCAGTTACGCCGCAGAAAGCTCTGGAAACACCATATATTTT. Translation gives CASSYAAESSGNTIYF.

This rearrangement joins TRBV7-9 to TRBJ1-2; D not resolved. Germline V gene lookup returns CDR1 SEHNR and CDR2 FQNEAQ (reference sequence). The CDR3 totals 13 residues. Trimming took off 1 base at V and 9 bases at J, with 12 bases between the two ends. The CDR3 coding sequence is TGTGCCAGCAGCTTAGAGGTAGTTCCCAGCTACACCTTC. Its translation is CASSLEVVPSYTF.

This clone occurred once. V is TRBV13 and J is TRBJ1-1; the D is unclear. The CDR3 runs to 14 residues. From germline, CDR1 is PRHDT and CDR2 FYEKMQ (reference sequence). The V end lost 5 bases, the J end lost 1 base, and 11 bases lay between the germline ends. The CDR3 is CASSPTWENTEAFF. CDR3 bases: TGTGCCAGCAGCCCTACCTGGGAGAACACTGAAGCTTTCTTT.

This chain links TRBV2 with TRBJ1-1; D unresolved. Trimming took off 4 bases at V and 2 bases at J, with 11 bases between the two ends. The germline V gene encodes CDR1 SNHLY and CDR2 FYNNEI. CDR3 length equals 14 residues. The CDR3 sequence: CASSGRASNTEAFF. The CDR3 DNA reads TGTGCCAGCAGTGGGAGGGCCAGTAACACTGAAGCTTTCTTT.

The V and J genes are TRBV4-1 and TRBJ2-7; 8 bases align to TRBD2. The CDR3 consists of 15 residues. Unmatched junction bases numbered 11, after V lost 6 bases and J lost 4 bases. CDR1 and CDR2 (germline): MGHRA, YSYEKL. The CDR3 is CASRVAGRGPYEQYF. The DNA of the CDR3 is TGCGCCAGCAGAGTAGCGGGGAGGGGACCTTACGAGCAGTACTTC.

The V and J genes are TRBV6-2 or TRBV6-3 and TRBJ1-1; 10 positions agree with TRBD1. Germline trimming cut 5 bases from V and 3 bases from J; bases unmatched to any gene: 3. Germline CDR1 and CDR2: MNHEY and SVGEGT. CDR3 length: 14 amino acids. The CDR3 DNA sequence: TGTGCCAGCAGTCCCGGACAGGGGGACACTGAAGCTTTCTTT. Its protein is CASSPGQGDTEAFF.

The rearrangement joins TRBV9 to TRBJ2-2; D possibly matches TRBD1 or TRBD2 (5 bases each). Looked up from germline, CDR1 is SGDLS and CDR2 is YYNGEE. V lost 1 base to trimming and J lost 3 bases, with 16 bases between them. The CDR3 length is 17 residues. This chain's CDR3 is CASSVSWGRRDTGELFF. The CDR3 DNA reads as TGTGCCAGCAGCGTATCTTGGGGGAGACGGGACACCGGGGAGCTGTTTTTT.

CDR3: CASSLVGASGANVLTF. CDR3 nucleotide sequence: TGCGCCAGCAGCTTGGTTGGGGCCTCTGGGGCCAACGTCCTGACTTTC. The V gene is TRBV5-1, the J gene TRBJ2-6; tentative D call: TRBD1 (5 bases). The CDR3 runs to 16 residues. Germline V gives CDR1 SGHRS, CDR2 YFSETQ. V lost 0 bases and J 0 bases, leaving 7 bases between the germline ends.

The rearrangement joins TRBV28 to TRBJ1-6; D might be TRBD1 (5 bases). Germline assignment: CDR1 MDHEN and CDR2 SYDVKM. Trimming shortened V by 11 bases and J by 10 bases, and 9 bases separated the two germline ends. This CDR3 has 10 residues. The CDR3, as DNA: TGTGCCGGGGACCGGTCACCCCTCCACTTT. Amino acid sequence: CAGDRSPLHF.

The chain carries TRBV29-1 and TRBJ2-1, with 12 bases lining up with TRBD2. The CDR3 totals 21 residues. Per germline, CDR1 SQVTM and CDR2 ANQGSEA. The V segment lost 0 bases and the J segment 0 bases; nucleotides outside the gene matches: 15. CDR3 sequence reads: CSVEEPLAGGPRRGSYNEQFF. The CDR3, as DNA: TGCAGCGTTGAAGAACCTCTAGCGGGAGGGCCGCGCCGGGGCTCCTACAATGAGCAGTTCTTC.